The 4 T cell receptor beta chains listed next were all sequenced from one sample in a study of blood T cell repertoires in COVID-19. Sequencing used immunoSEQ multiplex PCR; TCRdb keeps in-frame clones, though not all of them. The profile shows about 200,000 clones, 65% to 85% of them singletons. Sequencing was performed on PBMCs or T cells enriched from blood (not recorded which). The source of these receptors is a woman aged 40 to 50 with acute COVID-19.

The sample holds many counts of this clone. The rearrangement uses TRBV29-1 and TRBJ1-2; TRBD1 matches 12 bases. With V trimmed by 6 bases and J by 2 bases, 7 bases remained unmatched. The CDR3 contains 15 residues. The germline CDR1 and CDR2 sequences are SQVTM and ANQGSEA. The CDR3 here is CSVFGGTGGNYGYTF. The CDR3, as DNA: TGCAGCGTCTTCGGGGGGACAGGGGGCAACTATGGCTACACCTTC. The complete variable domain, with remaining parts taken from reference TRBV29-1 and TRBJ1-2, reads SAVISQKPSRDICQRGTSLTIQCQVDSQVTMMFWYRQQPGQSLTLIATANQGSEATYESGFVIDKFPISRPNLTFSTLTVSNMSPEDSSIYLCSVFGGTGGNYGYTFGSGTRLTVV.

The rearrangement uses TRBV11-2 and TRBJ1-1; 9 positions match TRBD1. Germline values: CDR1 SGHAT, CDR2 FQNNGV. V dropped 6 bases and J dropped 0; count of bases not matched to a gene: 5. The CDR3 length is 15 residues. As DNA, the CDR3 is TGTGCCAGCAGGCGGACAGGGGACATGAACACTGAAGCTTTCTTT. Amino acid sequence: CASRRTGDMNTEAFF. Using reference TRBV11-2 and TRBJ1-1 for the parts outside the CDR3, the full variable domain is EAGVAQSPRYKIIEKRQSVAFWCNPISGHATLYWYQQILGQGPKLLIQFQNNGVVDDSQLPKDRFSAERLKGVDSTLKIQPAKLEDSAVYLCASRRTGDMNTEAFFGQGTRLTVV.

The DNA for the CDR3 is TGTGCCATCAGTGAGTCGACGGGGGAGAGCACTGAAGCTTTCTTT. Its protein is CAISESTGESTEAFF. The rearrangement uses TRBV10-3 and TRBJ1-1; D is possibly TRBD1 (5 bases). The CDR3 runs 15 residues. The V gene lost 0 bases and the J gene lost 4 bases, with 12 bases spanning the gap. The germline V gene encodes CDR1 ENHRY and CDR2 SYGVKD.

The V call is TRBV5-5, the J call TRBJ2-2; 7 bases align to TRBD1. Germline values: CDR1 SGHKS, CDR2 YYEKEE (reference sequence). This CDR3 contains 15 residues. V lost 4 bases, J lost 7 bases, and 10 bases stayed unmatched. The CDR3 sequence: CASSLGGYANGELFF. Written as DNA, the CDR3 is TGTGCCAGCAGCCTAGGGGGCTATGCGAACGGGGAGCTGTTTTTT.